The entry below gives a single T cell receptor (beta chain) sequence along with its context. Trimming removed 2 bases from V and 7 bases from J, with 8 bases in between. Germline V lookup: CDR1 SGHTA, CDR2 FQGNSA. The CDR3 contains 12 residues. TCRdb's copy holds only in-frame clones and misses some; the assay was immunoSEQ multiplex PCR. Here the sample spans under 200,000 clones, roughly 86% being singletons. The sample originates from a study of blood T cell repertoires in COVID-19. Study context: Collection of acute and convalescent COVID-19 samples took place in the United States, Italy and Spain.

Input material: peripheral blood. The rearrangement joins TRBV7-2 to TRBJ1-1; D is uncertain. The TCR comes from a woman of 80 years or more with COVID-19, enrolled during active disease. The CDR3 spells CASSLISLEAFF. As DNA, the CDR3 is TGTGCCAGCAGCTTAATTAGCCTTGAAGCTTTCTTT.